This T cell receptor beta chain stems from a study of shared clonotypes between healthy human individuals. Profiling relied on immunoSEQ multiplex PCR, and the TCRdb table lists in-frame clones only, not all of them. The profile shows roughly 2 million clones, about 95% of them singletons. On this clone itself: The identical CDR3 is also encoded by other nucleotide sequences in the sample.

Germline CDR1 SNHLY, CDR2 FYNNEI. The CDR3 runs 12 residues. V lost 7 bases and J 0 bases, leaving 6 bases between the germline ends. This receptor was obtained from a man aged 18-30 years in good health. Sequencing was done on a sample of naive CD4+ T cells sorted from blood. Subset of the sample: CD45RA+ positively selected. The chain has TRBV2 and TRBJ1-1, with D uncertain. CDR3 bases: TGTGCCAGCAATAGTGTGAACACTGAAGCTTTCTTT. Translating it yields CASNSVNTEAFF.